A single sample is the source of the 11 T cell receptor beta chains below, sequenced in a study of CD8 T cells in Susac syndrome. An amount of RNA that ranged from roughly 0.45 to 1 ug was reverse transcribed with random hexamers. TCRdb used MiXCR to reprocess the immunoSEQ multiplex PCR reads, holding one entry per CDR3 protein. The sample gives around 69,000 distinct CDR3 sequences, around 96% of which show up once; approximately 0.11% is in the top ten. Sequencing was performed on CD4+ T cells from PBMCs. The source is a human donor with multiple sclerosis.

In nucleotides, the CDR3 is TGTGCCAGCAGCTTCGGGCTAGCGGGGGGAAACCAAGAGACCCAGTACTTC. Translation: CASSFGLAGGNQETQYF. The chain uses TRBV5-4 and TRBJ2-5, with 11 bases that match TRBD2. The CDR3 runs 17 residues. The J segment lost 0 bases and the V segment lost 2 bases, leaving 6 bases of the junction unmatched. Germline-derived CDR1 and CDR2 are SGHNT and YYREEE (reference sequence). The whole variable domain, remainder taken from reference TRBV5-4 and TRBJ2-5, is ETGVTQSPTHLIKTRGQQVTLRCSSQSGHNTVSWYQQALGQGPQFIFQYYREEENGRGNFPPRFSGLQFPNYSSELNVNALELDDSALYLCASSFGLAGGNQETQYFGPGTRLLVL.

This sequence joins TRBV3-1 and TRBJ2-7; TRBD2 matches at 9 bases. CDR1 is LGHDT and CDR2 is YNNKEL in the germline V gene (reference sequence). V lost 5 bases to trimming and J lost 1 base; unmatched junction nucleotides: 9. This CDR3 is 16 amino acids long. The CDR3 nucleotides read TGTGCCAGCAGCAGTTCTCCCGCGGGGGGGTCCTACGAGCAGTACTTC. Its protein is CASSSSPAGGSYEQYF.

V gene TRBV20-1 combines with J gene TRBJ2-2; 14 bases line up with TRBD2. The V and J ends lost 6 bases and 5 bases, in that order; junction bases with no gene match: 8. Germline lookup yields CDR1 DFQATT and CDR2 SNEGSKA (reference sequence). This CDR3 is 16 amino acids long. The CDR3 sequence is CSALRLAGGRTGELFF. DNA of the CDR3: TGCAGTGCCCTACGACTAGCGGGGGGGCGGACCGGGGAGCTGTTTTTT.

The V and J genes are TRBV20-1 and TRBJ2-3; 10 bases fit TRBD2. V shed 3 bases and J 5 bases; nucleotides not matched to a gene: 2. CDR1 is DFQATT, CDR2 SNEGSKA, per germline (reference sequence). This CDR3 is built from 13 residues. CDR3: CSASLAGEDTQYF. The CDR3 DNA follows: TGCAGTGCTAGCCTAGCGGGAGAAGATACGCAGTATTTT.

V and J are TRBV7-2 and TRBJ1-1; 11 positions agree with TRBD1. CDR3 size: 15 residues. With V trimmed by 5 bases and J by 6 bases, 8 bases remained unmatched. Germline CDR1 reads SGHTA; CDR2 reads FQGNSA. CDR3: CASSVDRGRVSEAFF. CDR3 DNA sequence: TGTGCCAGCAGCGTGGACAGGGGGCGCGTCTCTGAAGCTTTCTTT. The whole variable domain, remainder taken from reference TRBV7-2 and TRBJ1-1, is GAGVSQSPSNKVTEKGKDVELRCDPISGHTALYWYRQSLGQGLEFLIYFQGNSAPDKSGLPSDRFSAERTGGSVSTLTIQRTQQEDSAVYLCASSVDRGRVSEAFFGQGTRLTVV.

This chain uses TRBV7-9 with TRBJ1-2, with D unclear. Per germline, CDR1 SEHNR and CDR2 FQNEAQ (reference sequence). There are 16 residues in the CDR3. Trimming removed 0 bases at V and 4 bases at J, with 15 bases between. CDR3 protein: CASSLALVEPAYGYTF. CDR3 nucleotides: TGTGCCAGCAGCTTAGCCCTCGTGGAACCGGCCTATGGCTACACCTTC.

This sequence joins TRBV7-2 and TRBJ2-3; no firm D call. The length of the CDR3 is 15 residues. The germline V gene encodes CDR1 SGHTA and CDR2 FQGNSA. Trimming shortened V by 1 base and J by 1 base, and 9 bases separated the two germline ends. CDR3 protein: CASSLVGSGTDTQYF. DNA of the CDR3: TGTGCCAGCAGCTTAGTAGGCAGCGGCACAGATACGCAGTATTTT.

The V and J genes are TRBV30 and TRBJ2-7; D may be TRBD1 (5 bases). CDR1 and CDR2 (germline): GTSNPN, SVGIG (reference sequence). The CDR3 spans 14 residues. Trimming took off 0 bases at V and 5 bases at J, with 14 bases between the two ends. The CDR3 region has the DNA TGTGCCTGGAGTGTAACGAACAGGAACCACGAGCAGTACTTC. Translation: CAWSVTNRNHEQYF.

The chain's CDR3 is CASSAGTGQINEQFF. CDR3 coding DNA: TGTGCCAGCAGTGCCGGGACAGGGCAAATCAATGAGCAGTTCTTC. This sequence joins TRBV2 and TRBJ2-1, with 9 bases matching TRBD1. V gave up 4 bases and J gave up 6 bases; unmatched junction bases: 7. Germline V gene data show CDR1 as SNHLY and CDR2 as FYNNEI. This CDR3 is 15 amino acids long.

The V and J genes are TRBV12-3 or TRBV12-4 and TRBJ2-2; D call uncertain. There are 15 residues in the CDR3. Trimming removed 3 bases at V and 2 bases at J, with 10 bases between. Here the CDR3 reads CASSFGGVNTGELFF. The CDR3 nucleotides read TGTGCCAGCAGTTTTGGTGGGGTTAACACCGGGGAGCTGTTTTTT.

The gene calls are TRBV20-1 and TRBJ1-2, with 10 bases that match TRBD1. Trimming at V came to 6 bases and at J to 3 bases, leaving 4 bases not matched to a gene. The CDR3 is made up of 13 amino acids. CDR1 and CDR2 (germline): DFQATT, SNEGSKA (reference sequence). The CDR3 nucleotides read TGCAGTGCCGAGGGACAGGGGTACTATGGCTACACCTTC. Protein sequence: CSAEGQGYYGYTF.